This T cell receptor (beta chain) was sequenced for a study of blood T cell repertoires in COVID-19. Study in general: COVID-19 samples collected from the United States, Italy and Spain covered acute and convalescent phases. Sources were T cells, B-cell-depleted T cells, or PBMCs; the material itself was cDNA or gDNA.

Only in-frame clones appear in the TCRdb table, and some are missing; sequencing was by immunoSEQ multiplex PCR. The profile shows roughly 50,000 clones, about 86% of them singletons. V was pared by 8 bases and J by 5 bases, with 9 bases of the junction left unmatched. The V gene's germline CDR1 is SGHTA and CDR2 FQGNSA. The CDR3 length is 14 residues. The chain has TRBV7-2 and TRBJ2-5, with 9 bases aligning to TRBD2. The sequencing sample was made of peripheral blood. This clonotype was obtained from a woman aged 80 or older with acute or convalescent COVID-19. In DNA, the CDR3 is TGTGCCAGCCGCTGCGGGGGGGGCGGGGAGACCCAGTACTTC. Translation: CASRCGGGGETQYF.